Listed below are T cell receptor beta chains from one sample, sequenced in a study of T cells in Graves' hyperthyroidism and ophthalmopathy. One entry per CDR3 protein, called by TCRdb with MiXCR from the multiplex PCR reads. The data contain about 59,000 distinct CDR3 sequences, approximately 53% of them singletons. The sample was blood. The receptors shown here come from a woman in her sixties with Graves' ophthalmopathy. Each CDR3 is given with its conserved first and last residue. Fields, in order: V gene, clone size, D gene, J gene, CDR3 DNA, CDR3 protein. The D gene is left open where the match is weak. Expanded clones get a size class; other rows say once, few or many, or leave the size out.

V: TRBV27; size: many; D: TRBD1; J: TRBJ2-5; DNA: TGTGCCAGCAGTAACACAGGGGTCGCAGAGACCCAGTACTTC; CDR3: CASSNTGVAETQYF
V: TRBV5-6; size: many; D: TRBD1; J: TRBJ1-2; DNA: TGTGCCAGCAGCTATAGACAGGGGGCTATAAGCGGCTACACCTTC; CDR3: CASSYRQGAISGYTF
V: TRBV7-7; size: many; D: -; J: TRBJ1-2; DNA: TGTGCCAGCAGCCCCTACGGGGCTGGCTACACCTTC; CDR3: CASSPYGAGYTF
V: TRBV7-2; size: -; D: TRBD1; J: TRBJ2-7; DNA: TGTGCCAGCAGACGAGGACAGGTACCCTACGAGCAGTACTTC; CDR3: CASRRGQVPYEQYF
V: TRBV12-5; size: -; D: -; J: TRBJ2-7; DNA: TGTGCTAGTGGTCCCGGGCAGTACTTC; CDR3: CASGPGQYF
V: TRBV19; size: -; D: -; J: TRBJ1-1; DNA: TGTGCCAGTAGTATAGGGAGTGGGGTTAAAACTGAAGCTTTCTTT; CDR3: CASSIGSGVKTEAFF
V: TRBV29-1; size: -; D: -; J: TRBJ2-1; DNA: TGCAGCGTGGGGCGGAAGGAAAGGGGCATGGCTCCAGGTTGTGAGCAGTTCTTC; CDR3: CSVGRKERGMAPGCEQFF
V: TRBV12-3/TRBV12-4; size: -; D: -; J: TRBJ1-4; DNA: TGTGCCAGCAGTTTAGAAGGGGATCCTAATGAAAAACTGTTTTTT; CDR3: CASSLEGDPNEKLFF
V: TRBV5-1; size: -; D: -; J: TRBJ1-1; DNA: TGCGCCAGCAGCTTGGTCCCGGGTGGCCAGAACACTGAAGCTTTCTTT; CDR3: CASSLVPGGQNTEAFF
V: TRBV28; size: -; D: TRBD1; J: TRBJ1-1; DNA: TGTGCCAGCAGTTTAACCCAAGGGGGCGGAGGTGGTGCTGAAGCTTTCTTT; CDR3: CASSLTQGGGGGAEAFF
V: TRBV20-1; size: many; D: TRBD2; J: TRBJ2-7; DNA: TGCAGTGCTAGTCCTAGCGGGAGGCCCAGAGGCCACGAGCAGTACTTC; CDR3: CSASPSGRPRGHEQYF
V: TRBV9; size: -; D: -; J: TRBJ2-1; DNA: TGCGCCAGCAGTGAGCAGTTCTTC; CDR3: CASSEQFF
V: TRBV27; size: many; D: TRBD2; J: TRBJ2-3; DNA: TGTGCCAGCAGTTTACTAGCGGGGCTCACAGATACGCAGTATTTT; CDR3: CASSLLAGLTDTQYF
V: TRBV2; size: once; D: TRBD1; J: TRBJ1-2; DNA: TGTGCCAGCACTCTCAGGACAGGGGGGAGCTATGGCTACACCTTC; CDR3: CASTLRTGGSYGYTF
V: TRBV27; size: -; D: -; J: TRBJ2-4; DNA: TGTGCCAGCAGTTGGAGCGGTACCGGGGCCAAAAACATTCAGTACTTC; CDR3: CASSWSGTGAKNIQYF
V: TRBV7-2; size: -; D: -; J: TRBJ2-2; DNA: TGTGCCAGCAGCTTAGGGGGAGGTGGGCGCACCGGGGAGCTGTTTTTT; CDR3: CASSLGGGGRTGELFF
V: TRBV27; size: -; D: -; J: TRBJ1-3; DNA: TGTGCCAGCAGTAGTTTTCAAAGCGGGTCTAAGGGAAACACCATGTATTTT; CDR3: CASSSFQSGSKGNTMYF
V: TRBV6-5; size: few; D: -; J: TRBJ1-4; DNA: TGTGCCATCAGCGAGGGGCGCTGGGAAAAACTGTTTTTT; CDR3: CAISEGRWEKLFF
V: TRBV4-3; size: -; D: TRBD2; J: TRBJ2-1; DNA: TGCGCCAGCAGCCAAGCGGAGCGGGGGGCCGTCAATGAGCAGTTCTTC; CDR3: CASSQAERGAVNEQFF
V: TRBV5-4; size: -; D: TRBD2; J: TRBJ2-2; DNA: TGTGCCAGCAGCTTGTCACGAGGACTAGCGGGAGTCAGGACCGGGGAGCTGTTTTTT; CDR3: CASSLSRGLAGVRTGELFF
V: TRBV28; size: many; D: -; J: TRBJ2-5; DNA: TGTGCCAGCAGTTGGGACTCCCAAGAGACCCAGTACTTC; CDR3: CASSWDSQETQYF
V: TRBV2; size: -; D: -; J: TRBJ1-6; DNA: TGTGCCAGCAGTGTAGAAGGTTCGGGCCGGCTCCACTTT; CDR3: CASSVEGSGRLHF
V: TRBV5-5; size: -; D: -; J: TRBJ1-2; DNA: TGTGCCAGCAGCTTTGGGACTAGGGACAATGGCTACACCTTC; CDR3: CASSFGTRDNGYTF
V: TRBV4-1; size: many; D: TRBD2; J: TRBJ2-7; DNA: TGCGCCAGCAGCCCCCTCGGGGGGGCCTCCTACGAGCAGTACTTC; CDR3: CASSPLGGASYEQYF
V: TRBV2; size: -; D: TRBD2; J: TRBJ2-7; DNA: TGTGCCAGCAGTTTCGGTAGCGGGGAGGTGTACGTGCAGTACTTC; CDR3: CASSFGSGEVYVQYF
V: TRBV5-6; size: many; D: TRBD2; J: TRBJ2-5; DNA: TGTGCCAGCAGCCTCAGGACTAGCGGATATCTTGAGACCCAGTACTTC; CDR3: CASSLRTSGYLETQYF
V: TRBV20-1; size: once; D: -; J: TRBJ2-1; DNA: TGCAGTGCTAGTCTCAGGGGACTTGACGAGCAGTTCTTC; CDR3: CSASLRGLDEQFF
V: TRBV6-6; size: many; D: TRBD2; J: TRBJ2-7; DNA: TGTGCCAGCAGAGACCTAGCGGGAGGGTCGCACTACGAGCAGTACTTC; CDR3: CASRDLAGGSHYEQYF
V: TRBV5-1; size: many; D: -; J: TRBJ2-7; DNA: TGCGCCAGCAGCTGGAGGGACAGCACCTACGAGCAGTACTTC; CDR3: CASSWRDSTYEQYF
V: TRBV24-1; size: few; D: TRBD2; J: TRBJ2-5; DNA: TGTGCCACCAGTGAGACATTCGGGACTAGCGGGAGGGTTACAGAGACCCAGTACTTC; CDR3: CATSETFGTSGRVTETQYF
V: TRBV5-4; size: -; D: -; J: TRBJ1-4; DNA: TGTGCCAGCAGCTTGGGTGGGTATGGGGTCGAAAAACTGTTTTTT; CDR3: CASSLGGYGVEKLFF
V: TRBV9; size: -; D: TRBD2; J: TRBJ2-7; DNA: TGTGCCAGCAGCGTAGACGCGGGAGGGATCAACGAGCAGTACTTC; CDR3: CASSVDAGGINEQYF
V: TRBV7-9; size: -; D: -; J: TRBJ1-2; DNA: TGTGCCAGCAGCTTACATGTACTGGGGGCAGTTGACTATGGCTACACCTTC; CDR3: CASSLHVLGAVDYGYTF
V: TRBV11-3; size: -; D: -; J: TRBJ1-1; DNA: TGTGCCAGCAGCTTAGATCGGTGGGACACTGAAGCTTTCTTT; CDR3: CASSLDRWDTEAFF
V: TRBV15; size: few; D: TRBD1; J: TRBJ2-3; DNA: TGTGCCACCAGCAGAGATCAGGGGGCAGATACGCAGTATTTT; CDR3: CATSRDQGADTQYF
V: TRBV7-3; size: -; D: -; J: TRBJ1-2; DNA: TGTGCCAGCAGCTTAATTGACGGAACCTATGGCTACACCTTC; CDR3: CASSLIDGTYGYTF
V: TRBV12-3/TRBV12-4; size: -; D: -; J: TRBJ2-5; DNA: TGTGCCAGCAGTTTAGACCCTCGGTCAGAGACCCAGTACTTC; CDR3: CASSLDPRSETQYF
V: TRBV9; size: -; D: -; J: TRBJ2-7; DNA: TGTGCCAGCAGCGTAGGACTTTCGAACACCGGGGAGCAGTACTTC; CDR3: CASSVGLSNTGEQYF
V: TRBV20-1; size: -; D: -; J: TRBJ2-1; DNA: TGCAGTGCTAGAGAGGGTCTAATGTACAATGAGCAGTTCTTC; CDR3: CSAREGLMYNEQFF
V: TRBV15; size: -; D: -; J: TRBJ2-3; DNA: TGTGCCACCAGCGGGGGCGGGGATACCTCAGATACGCAGTATTTT; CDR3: CATSGGGDTSDTQYF
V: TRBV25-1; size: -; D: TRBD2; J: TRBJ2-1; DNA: TGTGCCAGCAGTGGCCCTAGGGGCGGGAGCTACAATGAGCAGTTCTTC; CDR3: CASSGPRGGSYNEQFF
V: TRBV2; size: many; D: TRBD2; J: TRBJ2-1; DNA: TGTGCCAGCAGTGAGGTTAGCGGGGGGGTGCAGTTCTTC; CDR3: CASSEVSGGVQFF
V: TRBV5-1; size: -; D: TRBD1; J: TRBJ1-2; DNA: TGCGCCAGCAGCAGGGGGACAGCACGCTACACCTTC; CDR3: CASSRGTARYTF
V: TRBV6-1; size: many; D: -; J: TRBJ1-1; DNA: TGTGCCAGCAGCCCGGGCGGGATGGGGAACACTGAAGCTTTCTTT; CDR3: CASSPGGMGNTEAFF
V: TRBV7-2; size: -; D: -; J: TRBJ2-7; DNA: TGTGCCAGCAGCTTAATGCGGCGGGGAAGCTACGAGCAGTACTTC; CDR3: CASSLMRRGSYEQYF
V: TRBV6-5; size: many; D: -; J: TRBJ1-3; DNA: TGTGCCAGCAGCTCGGGGGGGCCTGGAAACACCATATATTTT; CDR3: CASSSGGPGNTIYF
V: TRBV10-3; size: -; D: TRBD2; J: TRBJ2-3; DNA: TGTGCCATCAGTTTTAGCGGGGGAGGGGATACGCAGTATTTT; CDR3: CAISFSGGGDTQYF
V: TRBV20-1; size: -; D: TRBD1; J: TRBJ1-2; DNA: TGCAGTGCTAGGAGAAGGGACAGGCCTTTGGGCTACACCTTC; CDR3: CSARRRDRPLGYTF
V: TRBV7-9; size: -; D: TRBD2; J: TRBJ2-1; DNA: TGTGCTAGCAGCTTATCAAGCCAAGCGGGAGGGAAAAATGAGCAGTTCTTC; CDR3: CASSLSSQAGGKNEQFF
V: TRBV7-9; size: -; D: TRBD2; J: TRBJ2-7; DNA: TGTGCCAGCAGCTTTAGGACTAGCGGGAGGAGTTTCGTGCAGTACTTC; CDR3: CASSFRTSGRSFVQYF
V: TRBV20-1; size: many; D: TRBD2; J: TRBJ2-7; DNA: TGCAGTGCTAGAGTACGGGGGAGGGCCTTCTCCGAGCAGTACTTC; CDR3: CSARVRGRAFSEQYF
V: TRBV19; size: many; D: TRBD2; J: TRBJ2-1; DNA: TGTGCCAGTAGCTCGAGCGGACTAGCGTTAAGAAATGAGCAGTTCTTC; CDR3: CASSSSGLALRNEQFF
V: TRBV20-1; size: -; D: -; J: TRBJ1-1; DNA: TGCAGTGCTAGGGTCAGCGGGAGTTTCTTT; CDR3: CSARVSGSFF